A selection of T cell receptor beta chains follows, all from one sample in a study of CD8 T cells in Susac syndrome. TCRdb passed the immunoSEQ multiplex PCR reads through MiXCR, listing each CDR3 protein once. The data contain 200,000 or so distinct CDR3 sequences, approximately 95% of them singletons. Sequenced input: CD4+ T cells from PBMCs. The receptors come from a human donor with Susac syndrome. CDR3s include the opening cysteine and the closing phenylalanine or tryptophan. The order of the fields is clone size, CDR3 length, J gene, D gene, V gene, CDR3 protein, CDR3 DNA. A D gene is named only where the DNA matches it firmly. Expanded clones get a size class; other rows say once, few or many, or leave the size out.

NA	14	TRBJ2-7	NA	TRBV19	CASSTSPQGYEQYF	TGTGCCAGTAGTACCTCCCCACAGGGCTACGAGCAGTACTTC
NA	15	TRBJ1-4	NA	TRBV15	CATSRLDPSGEKLFF	TGTGCCACCAGCAGACTAGACCCCTCAGGGGAAAAACTGTTTTTT
once	12	TRBJ2-3	NA	TRBV29-1	CSTLPGTDTQYF	TGCAGCACCCTACCGGGCACAGATACGCAGTATTTT
NA	14	TRBJ2-1	TRBD2	TRBV20-1	CSARTSGGAGEQFF	TGCAGTGCTCGGACTAGCGGGGGGGCCGGTGAGCAGTTCTTC
NA	16	TRBJ1-6	TRBD1	TRBV24-1	CATSTTGKSYNSPLHF	TGTGCCACCAGCACGACAGGGAAGAGCTATAATTCACCCCTCCACTTT
once	15	TRBJ2-1	TRBD2	TRBV5-1	CASRPGLAGLNEQFF	TGCGCCAGCAGACCAGGACTAGCGGGGCTCAATGAGCAGTTCTTC
NA	13	TRBJ2-5	NA	TRBV3-1	CASSLRWQETQYF	TGTGCCAGCAGCCTCCGTTGGCAAGAGACCCAGTACTTC
NA	14	TRBJ1-1	NA	TRBV10-3	CAISGNRAGTEAFF	TGTGCCATCAGTGGGAACAGGGCTGGGACTGAAGCTTTCTTT
NA	15	TRBJ2-5	NA	TRBV5-6	CASSFPKSGGETQYF	TGTGCCAGCAGCTTTCCGAAAAGTGGAGGGGAGACCCAGTACTTC
few	13	TRBJ2-3	NA	TRBV12-3/TRBV12-4	CASSLRGGDTQYF	TGTGCCAGCAGTTTACGGGGTGGGGATACGCAGTATTTT
NA	15	TRBJ2-7	NA	TRBV18	CASSLGTGKSYEQYF	TGTGCCAGCTCACTGGGGACGGGAAAATCCTACGAGCAGTACTTC
NA	14	TRBJ2-2	NA	TRBV4-1	CASSQERLTGELFF	TGCGCCAGCAGCCAAGAAAGGTTGACCGGGGAGCTGTTTTTT
NA	13	TRBJ1-5	TRBD1	TRBV18	CASSDRDNQPQHF	TGTGCCAGCTCAGACAGGGATAATCAGCCCCAGCATTTT
NA	14	TRBJ2-3	NA	TRBV10-2	CASVSGSGTDTQYF	TGCGCCAGCGTGAGTGGTTCTGGAACAGATACGCAGTATTTT
NA	13	TRBJ1-2	NA	TRBV29-1	CSVGQVYLRGYTF	TGCAGCGTTGGACAGGTGTACTTGCGGGGCTACACCTTC
NA	13	TRBJ1-2	NA	TRBV5-1	CASSLAYDGGYTF	TGCGCCAGCAGCTTGGCCTATGATGGAGGCTACACCTTC
NA	14	TRBJ1-1	NA	TRBV18	CASSQLPWGEEAFF	TGTGCCAGCTCTCAACTCCCTTGGGGGGAGGAAGCTTTCTTT
NA	15	TRBJ1-2	NA	TRBV7-2	CASSFRDPLGYGYTF	TGTGCCAGCAGCTTCCGGGACCCCCTGGGCTATGGCTACACCTTC
NA	11	TRBJ2-7	NA	TRBV30	CAWSPLREQYF	TGTGCCTGGAGTCCCCTCCGGGAGCAGTACTTC
NA	14	TRBJ1-1	NA	TRBV5-4	CASSLETPVSEAFF	TGTGCCAGCAGCTTGGAGACCCCTGTATCTGAAGCTTTCTTT
NA	12	TRBJ2-3	NA	TRBV4-2	CASSPNWYTQYF	TGTGCCAGCAGCCCAAACTGGTATACGCAGTATTTT
NA	13	TRBJ1-4	TRBD1	TRBV5-1	CASSPTGTEKLFF	TGCGCCAGCAGCCCGACAGGGACTGAAAAACTGTTTTTT
NA	14	TRBJ2-2	NA	TRBV30	CACIRGRLTGELFF	TGTGCCTGTATCCGGGGCAGACTAACCGGGGAGCTGTTTTTT
NA	15	TRBJ2-3	NA	TRBV3-1	CASSHDYPNTDTQYF	TGTGCCAGCAGCCATGACTACCCGAACACAGATACGCAGTATTTT
NA	14	TRBJ1-4	NA	TRBV30	CAWRLGAGNEKLFF	TGTGCCTGGAGGCTGGGGGCGGGCAATGAAAAACTGTTTTTT
NA	17	TRBJ2-3	TRBD2	TRBV9	CASSVQGLAGEGYTQYF	TGTGCCAGCAGCGTTCAAGGACTAGCGGGGGAAGGATATACGCAGTATTTT
NA	12	TRBJ1-2	NA	TRBV20-1	CTEPGRAYGYTF	TGCACAGAGCCGGGACGAGCCTATGGCTACACCTTC